There are many counts of the clone carrying this TCR beta chain. The antigen remains undetermined. As to time point: healthy volunteer bleed at 2 weeks. Total RNA extraction was carried out from unfractionated whole blood. The CDR3 is 13 amino acids. Deletions cut 3 bases from V and 0 bases from J, with 9 bases between. Per the germline V gene, CDR1 is SQVTM and CDR2 is ANQGSEA. TCRdb processed the RACE reads anew with MiXCR; each CDR3 protein has one entry. The table has about 50,000 distinct CDR3 sequences, 4.3% seen once. This sample was included in a study of human T cells and chemical hapten exposure. Points from the study as a whole: Those TCRs sitting above 1 in 1000 frequency stayed the same with DPC sensitization.

Sequenced input: whole blood. The TCR originated in a female donor in good health. Some clones in this sample may be carry-over from other donors' samples. The chain has TRBV29-1 and TRBJ2-7; D is uncertain. The DNA of the CDR3 is TGCAGCGTTGAGGGTTGGGACTCCTACGAGCAGTACTTC. This translates into CSVEGWDSYEQYF.